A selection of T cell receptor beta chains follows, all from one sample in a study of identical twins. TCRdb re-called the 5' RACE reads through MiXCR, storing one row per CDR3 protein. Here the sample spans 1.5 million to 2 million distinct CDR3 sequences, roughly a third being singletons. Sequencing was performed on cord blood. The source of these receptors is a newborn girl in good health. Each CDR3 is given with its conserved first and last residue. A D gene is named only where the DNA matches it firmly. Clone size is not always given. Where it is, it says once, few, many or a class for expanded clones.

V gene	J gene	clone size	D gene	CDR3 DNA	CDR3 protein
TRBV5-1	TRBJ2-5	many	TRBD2	TGTGCCAGCAGCTTAGGACTAGCGGGGTTCCAAGAGACCCAGTACTTC	CASSLGLAGFQETQYF
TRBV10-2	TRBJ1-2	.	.	TGCGCCACGTCCATCGCAGGGTATGGCTACACCTTC	CATSIAGYGYTF
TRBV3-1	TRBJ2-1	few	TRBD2	TGTGCCAGCAGCGGCTCTCGGCGGGGGGGCTATGAGCAGTTCTTC	CASSGSRRGGYEQFF
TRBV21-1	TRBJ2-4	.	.	TGTGCCAGCAGCAAAGCGCAGGACAAAAACATTCAGTACTTC	CASSKAQDKNIQYF
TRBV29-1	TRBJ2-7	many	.	TGCAGCGTTGAAGAAGGAGGCAGGGGGAGGTACGAGCAGTACTTC	CSVEEGGRGRYEQYF
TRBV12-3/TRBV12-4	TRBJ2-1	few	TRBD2	TGTGCCAGCAGTCAACGACTAGCGGAGAACAATGAGCAGTTCTTC	CASSQRLAENNEQFF
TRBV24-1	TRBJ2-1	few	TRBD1	TGTGCCACCAGTGATGACCGGGACAGCTACAATGAGCAGTTCTTC	CATSDDRDSYNEQFF
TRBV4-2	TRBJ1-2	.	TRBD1	TGTGCCAGCAGCCAAGATGCACAGGGGGCGTATGGCTACACCTTC	CASSQDAQGAYGYTF
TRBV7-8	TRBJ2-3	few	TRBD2	TGTGCCAGCAGCTTAGGAAGACTAGCAGTCCCAGATACGCAGTATTTT	CASSLGRLAVPDTQYF
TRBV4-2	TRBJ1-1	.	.	TGTGCCAGCAGCCAAGAAGTCAGGACAGACGGCCTGAACACTGAAGCTTTCTTT	CASSQEVRTDGLNTEAFF
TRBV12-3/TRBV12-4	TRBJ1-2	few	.	TGTGCCAGCAGTTTAGCGCTGGGGTCCTATGGCTACACCTTC	CASSLALGSYGYTF
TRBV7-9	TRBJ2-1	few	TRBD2	TGTGCCAGCAGAAACTCCCCGGGACTAGCGGGAGATTATGAGCAGTTCTTC	CASRNSPGLAGDYEQFF
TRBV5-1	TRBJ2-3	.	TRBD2	TGCGCCAGCTCCGGGACTAGCGGGCTTACAGATACGCAGTATTTT	CASSGTSGLTDTQYF
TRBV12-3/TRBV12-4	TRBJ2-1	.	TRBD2	TGTGCCAGCAGTTTCAAGGGACTAGCGGGAGTAGGTGGGCTAAACAATGAGCAGTTCTTC	CASSFKGLAGVGGLNNEQFF
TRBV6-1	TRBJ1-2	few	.	TGTGCCACCGTAGGGACCGCCTATGGCTACACCTTC	CATVGTAYGYTF